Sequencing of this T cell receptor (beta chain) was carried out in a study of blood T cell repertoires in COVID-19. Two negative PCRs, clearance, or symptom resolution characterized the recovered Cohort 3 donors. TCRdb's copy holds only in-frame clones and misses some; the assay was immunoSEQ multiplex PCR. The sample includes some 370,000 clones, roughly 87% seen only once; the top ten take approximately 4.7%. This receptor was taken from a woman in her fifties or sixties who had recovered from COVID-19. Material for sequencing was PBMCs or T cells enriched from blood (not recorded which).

CDR3 in amino acids: CASSSGRGQLYEQYF. CDR3 in DNA: TGTGCCAGCAGTTCCGGTCGCGGACAGTTGTACGAGCAGTACTTC. The chain recombines TRBV2 with TRBJ2-7, with D maybe TRBD1 (6 bases). Trimming left V 5 bases short and J 4 bases short, with 18 bases between. The CDR3 runs to 15 residues. Germline CDR1 is SNHLY and CDR2 is FYNNEI.